The clone carrying this T cell receptor (beta chain) was counted between two and nine times. In the authors' workflow: Estimation of nucleated cell counts relied on the amplification of reference gene primers. Profiling relied on immunoSEQ multiplex PCR, and the TCRdb table lists in-frame clones only, not all of them. That table is the source of V, J and clone size, and D and trimming were worked out from the DNA. The sample shows 75,000 to 100,000 clones, 70% to 90% of them seen only once. This record belongs to a study of blood T cell repertoires in COVID-19. Whole-study context: COVID-19 samples collected from the United States, Italy and Spain covered acute and convalescent phases. T cells, B-cell-depleted T cells, or PBMCs supplied cDNA or gDNA.

The clonotype originates from a human donor with acute or convalescent COVID-19. The donor label of this sample is uncertain. The sequenced material came from peripheral blood.

The CDR3 sequence is CASSLATGVDYGYTF. CDR3 nucleotide sequence: TGTGCCAGCAGCTTGGCGACAGGGGTGGACTATGGCTACACCTTC. This rearrangement joins TRBV7-9 to TRBJ1-2, with 8 bases matching TRBD1. The CDR3 loop spans 15 amino acids. CDR1 and CDR2 (germline): SEHNR, FQNEAQ (reference sequence). Trimming cost V 3 bases and J 3 bases; bases outside gene matches: 6.